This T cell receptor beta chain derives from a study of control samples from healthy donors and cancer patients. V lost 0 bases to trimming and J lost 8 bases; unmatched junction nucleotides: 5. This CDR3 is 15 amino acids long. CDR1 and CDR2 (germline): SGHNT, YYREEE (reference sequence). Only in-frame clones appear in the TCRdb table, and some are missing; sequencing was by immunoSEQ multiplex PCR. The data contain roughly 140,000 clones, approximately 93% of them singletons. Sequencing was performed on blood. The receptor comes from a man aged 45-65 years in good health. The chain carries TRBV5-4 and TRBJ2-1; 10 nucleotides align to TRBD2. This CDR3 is CASSLAGLARDEQFF. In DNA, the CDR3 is TGTGCCAGCAGCTTGGCGGGACTAGCGAGAGATGAGCAGTTCTTC.